Below, 28 T cell receptor beta chains from the same sample are listed, as sequenced in a study of regulatory T cells in long-lasting Graves disease. Arm-PCR of CDR3 regions with iRepertoire HTBI primers generated TCR beta libraries. TCRdb redid the calling of the multiplex PCR reads with MiXCR, one entry per CDR3 protein. The sample carries roughly 430,000 distinct CDR3 sequences, around 23% recorded once. Time point described: persistent/refractory GD, antithyroid drugs over 5 years with positive TRAb. PBMC RNA was the source of the TCR library. The source was peripheral blood mononuclear cells (PBMCs), collected when the disease was refractory, from a patient treated with antithyroid drugs. The receptors originated from a female donor with Graves disease.

This clonotype was seen a single time. This chain links TRBV20-1 with TRBJ2-2; 11 nucleotides line up with TRBD2. The CDR3 consists of 15 residues. V shed 6 bases, J shed 2 bases, and the junction held 5 bases outside the gene matches. Looked up from germline, CDR1 is DFQATT and CDR2 is SNEGSKA (reference sequence). The CDR3 reads CSAPTSGINTGELFF. CDR3 DNA: TGCAGTGCCCCGACTAGCGGGATCAACACCGGGGAGCTGTTTTTT.

There are many counts of this clonotype. The CDR3 DNA follows: TGTGCCAGCACCATTTCGGGCTATGGCTACACCTTC. This codes for CASTISGYGYTF. The chain links TRBV28 to TRBJ1-2; D gene uncertain. CDR1 is MDHEN and CDR2 is SYDVKM in the germline V gene. CDR3 size: 12 residues. The V end was cut by 7 bases, the J end by 4 bases, with 10 bases between.

This clonotype was found many times. The chain carries TRBV3-1 and TRBJ1-2, with D possibly TRBD1 on 6 matching bases. The CDR3 loop spans 14 amino acids. The V and J ends lost 3 bases and 4 bases respectively, with 12 bases between them. CDR1 LGHDT and CDR2 YNNKEL come from the germline V gene (reference sequence). The CDR3 here is CASSHRDMIYGYTF. CDR3 DNA sequence: TGTGCCAGCAGCCACCGGGACATGATCTATGGCTACACCTTC.

On this clonotype itself: One base away lies a much larger clone, so this may be a sequencing read error. The genes are TRBV6-1 and TRBJ1-5, with D maybe TRBD1 (5 bases). The CDR3 contains 16 residues. The V end was cut by 6 bases, the J end by 5 bases, with 20 bases between. Germline CDR1 MNHNS, CDR2 SASEGT. CDR3 in amino acids: CASRSQGGHGDQPQHF. The CDR3 DNA reads TGTGCCAGCAGATCCCAGGGAGGGCACGGCGATCAGCCCCAGCATTTT.

The CDR3 region is CSVRRTGSYEQYF. CDR3 sequence (DNA): TGCAGTGTACGTCGGACAGGGTCCTACGAGCAGTACTTC. The gene calls are TRBV20-1 and TRBJ2-7; 8 bases fit TRBD1. Germline V gene data show CDR1 as DFQATT and CDR2 as SNEGSKA (reference sequence). The CDR3 has 13 residues. V lost 7 bases to trimming and J lost 1 base; unmatched junction nucleotides: 6.

This clonotype turned up a few times. The chain joins TRBV18 to TRBJ1-3; TRBD1 is a possible D gene (5 bases). V was clipped by 4 bases and J by 9 bases, with 10 bases between them. From germline, CDR1 is KGHSH and CDR2 LQKENI. This CDR3 is built from 12 residues. CDR3 bases: TGTGCCAGCTCACAAGACAGACGCACCATATATTTT. It yields the protein CASSQDRRTIYF.

At least ten counts were recorded for this clonotype. Here the CDR3 reads CASSLLAGPSEQYF. The CDR3, as DNA: TGTGCCAGCAGTTTACTAGCGGGACCCTCCGAGCAGTACTTC. This chain links TRBV12-3 or TRBV12-4 with TRBJ2-7; 9 bases align to TRBD2. CDR3 size: 14 residues. The V gene end was trimmed by 2 bases and the J gene end by 6 bases; junction bases not matched to a gene: 5.

This clonotype has more than one count but fewer than ten. V is TRBV20-1 and J is TRBJ1-4; D not resolved. The CDR3 has 16 amino acids. The V and J ends lost 6 bases and 0 bases respectively, with 17 bases between them. The germline V gene has CDR1 DFQATT and CDR2 SNEGSKA (reference sequence). CDR3 nucleotides: TGCAGTGCGCCGGACCGAACCCGTTCAACTAATGAAAAACTGTTTTTT. It translates to CSAPDRTRSTNEKLFF.

This clonotype came up many times. This chain connects TRBV10-3 to TRBJ2-5, with 11 positions matching TRBD2. V lost 2 bases, J lost 2 bases, and 1 base stayed unmatched. CDR3 size: 15 residues. The germline CDR1 and CDR2 sequences are ENHRY and SYGVKD. CDR3 coding DNA: TGTGCCATCAGTGAGGGGACTAGCGGACAAGAGACCCAGTACTTC. Amino acid sequence: CAISEGTSGQETQYF.

This chain joins TRBV20-1 and TRBJ1-1, with D possibly being TRBD1 (6 bases). V was clipped by 3 bases and J by 0 bases, with 11 bases between them. The V gene's germline CDR1 is DFQATT and CDR2 SNEGSKA (reference sequence). CDR3 size: 14 residues. In nucleotides, the CDR3 is TGCAGTGCTAGTGGCAGGGGCATGAACACTGAAGCTTTCTTT. As protein: CSASGRGMNTEAFF.

In its sample, this clonotype was seen many times. This chain connects TRBV28 to TRBJ2-7, with 8 bases identical to TRBD1. Looked up from germline, CDR1 is MDHEN and CDR2 is SYDVKM. The CDR3 loop spans 15 amino acids. Germline trimming cut 5 bases from V and 7 bases from J; bases unmatched to any gene: 13. The CDR3 coding sequence is TGTGCCAGCAGTCTGGGGACAGGCACGCCGCGGGAGCAGTACTTC. Its protein product is CASSLGTGTPREQYF. The full variable domain, in which reference TRBV28 and TRBJ2-7 provide the parts outside the CDR3, is DVKVTQSSRYLVKRTGEKVFLECVQDMDHENMFWYRQDPGLGLRLIYFSYDVKMKEKGDIPEGYSVSREKKERFSLILESASTNQTSMYLCASSLGTGTPREQYFGPGTRLTVT.

In its sample, this clonotype was seen a few times. The chain joins TRBV6-2 or TRBV6-3 to TRBJ2-5; a possible D gene is TRBD2 (6 bases). Germline CDR1 and CDR2: MNHEY and SVGEGT. Between the trimmed V and J ends, which lost 5 bases and 9 bases, there was a span of 19 bases. The CDR3 covers 14 residues. The CDR3 coding sequence is TGTGCCAGCAGTGGCGGGGACCTGAATTTGGCCCAGTACTTC. This codes for CASSGGDLNLAQYF.

Ten or more counts support this clonotype. The rearrangement joins TRBV28 to TRBJ1-4; TRBD1 might be the D (5 bases). The CDR3 sequence is 16 residues long. Trimming cost V 0 bases and J 8 bases, with 16 bases left between them. CDR1 and CDR2 (germline): MDHEN, SYDVKM. CDR3 in DNA: TGTGCCAGCAGTTTATGGGTTGGAGCAGGGAAGGAAAAACTGTTTTTT. Translating it yields CASSLWVGAGKEKLFF.

This clonotype was counted many times. The chain carries TRBV28 and TRBJ2-5, with D tentatively TRBD1 or TRBD2 (6 bases each). V lost 7 bases and J 1 base, leaving 13 bases between the germline ends. This CDR3 is 14 amino acids long. The germline V gene has CDR1 MDHEN and CDR2 SYDVKM. In nucleotides, the CDR3 is TGTGCCAGCAACCCTCCGGGGGCCCAAGAGACCCAGTACTTC. Translating gives CASNPPGAQETQYF.

This clonotype came up many times. This chain links TRBV11-2 with TRBJ2-7, with 7 bases aligning to TRBD2. With V trimmed by 0 bases and J by 2 bases, 7 bases remained unmatched. Per the germline V gene, CDR1 is SGHAT and CDR2 is FQNNGV. The CDR3 runs 16 residues. CDR3 protein: CASSLEASGPPYEQYF. CDR3 nucleotide sequence: TGTGCCAGCAGCTTAGAAGCTAGCGGCCCACCCTACGAGCAGTACTTC.

This clonotype was detected only a few times. This chain joins TRBV20-1 and TRBJ2-2, with 10 bases aligning to TRBD2. Per the germline V gene, CDR1 is DFQATT and CDR2 is SNEGSKA (reference sequence). CDR3 length: 16 residues. Trimming took 6 bases from V and 0 from J; bases not matched to a gene: 7. The CDR3: CSATKAGGPNTGELFF. The CDR3 DNA sequence: TGCAGTGCAACAAAAGCGGGAGGGCCGAACACCGGGGAGCTGTTTTTT.

A word on this clonotype: A much bigger clone sits one base away, suggesting this may be a read error. This CDR3 fails to terminate in the conserved phenylalanine or tryptophan, so it likely reflects a read error. V and J are TRBV6-6 and TRBJ2-5; the D gene could be TRBD1 or TRBD2 (5 bases each). Trimming removed 0 bases from V and 2 bases from J, with 7 bases in between. CDR1 is MNHNY, CDR2 SVGAGI, per germline (reference sequence). This CDR3 comprises 14 residues. The CDR3 here is CASSYSGPQETQYV. In DNA, the CDR3 is TGTGCCAGCAGTTACTCGGGACCACAAGAGACCCAGTACGTC.

The V gene is TRBV27, the J gene TRBJ2-7; 8 positions agree with TRBD1. This CDR3 has 15 residues. In germline, CDR1 is MNHEY, CDR2 SMNVEV (reference sequence). The J segment lost 3 bases and the V segment lost 6 bases, leaving 10 bases of the junction unmatched. The CDR3 DNA reads as TGTGCCAGCAGCATTTCCCGGGACAGGATCTACGAGCAGTACTTC. Translated, it gives CASSISRDRIYEQYF.

The V gene is TRBV28, the J gene TRBJ2-4; either TRBD1 or TRBD2 may fit D (7 bases each). Germline-derived CDR1 and CDR2 are MDHEN and SYDVKM. The CDR3 is 16 amino acids. V lost 7 bases and J 0 bases, leaving 16 bases between the germline ends. The CDR3 DNA is TGTGCCAGCAAGGCGGGGGACAGCACAGCCAAAAACATTCAGTACTTC. Translation: CASKAGDSTAKNIQYF.

With respect to this clonotype: The junction does not match germline at one end; this may be a read error. This chain uses TRBV6-4 with TRBJ1-2; D is unclear. The CDR3 length is 13 residues. Germline assignment: CDR1 MRHNA and CDR2 SNTAGT. The CDR3 region is CSSSPDPNYGYTF. CDR3 DNA sequence: TGTTCCAGCAGTCCAGATCCTAACTATGGCTACACCTTC.

Note on this clonotype: The junction departs from germline at one end; a sequencing error may be responsible. The genes are TRBV3-1 and TRBJ1-5; no clear D gene. The germline gives CDR1 LGHDT, CDR2 YNNKEL (reference sequence). CDR3 length: 15 amino acids. The CDR3 loop is CAGSQDLGHRGAQHF. CDR3 in DNA: TGTGCCGGCAGCCAAGATCTTGGCCACCGTGGGGCCCAGCATTTT.

This clonotype has ten or more counts. The V gene is TRBV29-1, the J gene TRBJ1-2; maybe TRBD1 (5 bases). Germline assignment: CDR1 SQVTM and CDR2 ANQGSEA. V lost 7 bases to trimming and J lost 8 bases, with 17 bases between them. This CDR3 contains 12 residues. The CDR3: CSARAAGRGYTF. The CDR3 region has the DNA TGCAGCGCCCGGGCCGCAGGGAGAGGCTACACCTTC.

This chain connects TRBV6-2 or TRBV6-3 to TRBJ2-2; 7 bases are a match to TRBD2. CDR1 and CDR2 (germline): MNHEY, SVGEGT. V dropped 2 bases and J dropped 2; count of bases not matched to a gene: 2. This CDR3 comprises 15 residues. CDR3 in amino acids: CASSYLAANTGELFF. The CDR3 DNA follows: TGTGCCAGCAGTTACCTAGCGGCAAACACCGGGGAGCTGTTTTTT.

Only a few counts were recorded for this clonotype. The CDR3 sequence is CASTLPGGTYNEQFF. CDR3 nucleotides: TGTGCCAGCACCCTCCCCGGAGGGACCTACAATGAGCAGTTCTTC. V gene TRBV6-1 combines with J gene TRBJ2-1; perhaps TRBD2 as D (6 bases). Trimming shortened V by 7 bases and J by 2 bases, and 15 bases separated the two germline ends. In germline, CDR1 is MNHNS, CDR2 SASEGT. The CDR3 runs 15 residues.

To note about this clonotype: A junction boundary mismatches the germline segment, possibly from a read error. The rearrangement links TRBV12-3 or TRBV12-4 to TRBJ1-2; no firm D call. The CDR3 sequence is 11 residues long. CDR3 sequence: CAGSLGDGYTF. The CDR3 DNA follows: TGTGCCGGCAGTTTAGGAGATGGCTACACCTTC.

This clonotype has ten or more counts. V usage is TRBV18 and J usage is TRBJ1-3; no clear D gene. The CDR3 totals 12 residues. The ends were cut back, 2 bases at V and 5 bases at J, with 4 bases in the middle. The germline V gene encodes CDR1 KGHSH and CDR2 LQKENI. The CDR3 loop is CASSPDRNTIYF. As DNA, the CDR3 is TGTGCCAGCTCACCAGACAGAAACACCATATATTTT.

This clonotype was counted between two and nine times. The chain carries TRBV7-3 and TRBJ2-7; tentatively, D is TRBD2 (5 bases). The CDR3 consists of 19 residues. Deletions cut 1 base from V and 1 base from J, with 23 bases between. Germline CDR1 and CDR2: SGHTA and FQGTGA. CDR3: CASSLKGGLWGEGSYEQYF. The CDR3 DNA reads TGTGCCAGCAGCTTAAAGGGCGGGCTTTGGGGAGAAGGGTCCTACGAGCAGTACTTC.

This chain connects TRBV19 to TRBJ2-7; 10 positions match TRBD1. The CDR3 has 15 amino acids. V lost 3 bases, J lost 3 bases, and 5 bases stayed unmatched. Germline CDR1 reads LNHDA; CDR2 reads SQIVND (reference sequence). In DNA, the CDR3 is TGTGCCAGTAGTATCTCCGGGACAGGGGACTACGAGCAGTACTTC. The encoded protein is CASSISGTGDYEQYF.